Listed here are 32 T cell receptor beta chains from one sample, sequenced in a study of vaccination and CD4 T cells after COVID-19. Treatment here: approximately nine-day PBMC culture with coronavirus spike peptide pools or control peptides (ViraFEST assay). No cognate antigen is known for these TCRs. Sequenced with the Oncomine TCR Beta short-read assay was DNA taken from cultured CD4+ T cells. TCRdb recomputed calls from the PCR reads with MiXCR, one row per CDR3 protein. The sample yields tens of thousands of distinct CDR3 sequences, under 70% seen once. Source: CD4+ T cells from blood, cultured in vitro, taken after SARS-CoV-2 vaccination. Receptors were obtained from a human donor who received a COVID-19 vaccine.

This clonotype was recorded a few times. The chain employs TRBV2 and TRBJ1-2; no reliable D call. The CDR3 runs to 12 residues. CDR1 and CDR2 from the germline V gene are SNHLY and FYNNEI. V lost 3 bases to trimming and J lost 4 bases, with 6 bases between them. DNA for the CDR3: TGTGCCAGCAGTGAGAGGAGCTATGGCTACACCTTC. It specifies CASSERSYGYTF.

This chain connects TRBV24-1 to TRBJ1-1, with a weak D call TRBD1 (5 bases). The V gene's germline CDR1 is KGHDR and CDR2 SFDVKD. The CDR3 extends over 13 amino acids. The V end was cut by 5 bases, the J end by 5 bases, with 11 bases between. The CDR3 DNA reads TGTGCCACCAGTGCCACGGGGCAGACTGAAGCTTTCTTT. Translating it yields CATSATGQTEAFF.

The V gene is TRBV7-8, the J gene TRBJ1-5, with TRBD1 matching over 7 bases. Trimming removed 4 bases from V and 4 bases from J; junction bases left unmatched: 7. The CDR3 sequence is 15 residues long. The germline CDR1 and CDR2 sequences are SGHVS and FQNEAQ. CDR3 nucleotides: TGTGCCAGCAGCTCAAGACAGGGTCTTAATCAGCCCCAGCATTTT. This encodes CASSSRQGLNQPQHF.

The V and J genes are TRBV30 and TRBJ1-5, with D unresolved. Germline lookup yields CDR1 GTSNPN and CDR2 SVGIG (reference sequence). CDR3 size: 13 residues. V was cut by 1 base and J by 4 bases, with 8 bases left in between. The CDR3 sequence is CAWSGRKNQPQHF. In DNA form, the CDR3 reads TGTGCCTGGAGTGGACGGAAGAATCAGCCCCAGCATTTT. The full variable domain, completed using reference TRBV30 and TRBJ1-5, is SQTIHQWPATLVQPVGSPLSLECTVEGTSNPNLYWYRQAAGRGLQLLFYSVGIGQISSEVPQNLSASRPQDRQFILSSKKLLLSDSGFYLCAWSGRKNQPQHFGDGTRLSIL.

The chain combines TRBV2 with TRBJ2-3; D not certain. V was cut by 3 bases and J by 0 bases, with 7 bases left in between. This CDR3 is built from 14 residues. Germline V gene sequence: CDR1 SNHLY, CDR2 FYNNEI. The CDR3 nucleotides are TGTGCCAGCAGTGAGAGAAAGAGCACAGATACGCAGTATTTT. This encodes CASSERKSTDTQYF.

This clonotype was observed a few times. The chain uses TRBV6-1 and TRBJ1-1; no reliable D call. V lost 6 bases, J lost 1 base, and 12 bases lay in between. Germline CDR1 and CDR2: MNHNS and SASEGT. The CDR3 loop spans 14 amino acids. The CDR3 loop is CASRGSLWNTEAFF. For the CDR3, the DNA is TGTGCCAGCAGGGGGTCTTTATGGAACACTGAAGCTTTCTTT.

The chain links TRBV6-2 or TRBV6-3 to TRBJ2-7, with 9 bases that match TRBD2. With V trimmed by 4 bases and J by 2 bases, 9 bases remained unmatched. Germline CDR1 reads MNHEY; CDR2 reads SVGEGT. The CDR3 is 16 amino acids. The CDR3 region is CASSSIAGEDPYEQYF. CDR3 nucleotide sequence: TGTGCCAGCAGTTCCATAGCGGGGGAGGACCCCTACGAGCAGTACTTC.

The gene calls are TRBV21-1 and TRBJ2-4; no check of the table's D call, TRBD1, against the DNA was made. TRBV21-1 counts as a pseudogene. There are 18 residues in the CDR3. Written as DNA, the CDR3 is TGTGCCAGCAGCAAAGCCCCCACAGGGGGTCGGTTTGAAAACATTCAGTACTTC. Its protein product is CASSKAPTGGRFENIQYF.

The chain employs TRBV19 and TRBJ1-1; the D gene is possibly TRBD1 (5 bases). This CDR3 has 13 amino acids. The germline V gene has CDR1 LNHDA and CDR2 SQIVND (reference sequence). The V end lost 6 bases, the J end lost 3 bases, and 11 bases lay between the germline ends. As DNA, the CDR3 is TGTGCCAGTAGCCAAGACAGAGACACTGAAGCTTTCTTT. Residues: CASSQDRDTEAFF.

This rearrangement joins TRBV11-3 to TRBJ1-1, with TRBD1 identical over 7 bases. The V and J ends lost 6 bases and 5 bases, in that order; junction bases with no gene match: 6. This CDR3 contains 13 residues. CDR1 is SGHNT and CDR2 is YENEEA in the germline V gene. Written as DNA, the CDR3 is TGTGCCAGCAGAGAAACAGGGGAGACTGAAGCTTTCTTT. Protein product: CASRETGETEAFF.

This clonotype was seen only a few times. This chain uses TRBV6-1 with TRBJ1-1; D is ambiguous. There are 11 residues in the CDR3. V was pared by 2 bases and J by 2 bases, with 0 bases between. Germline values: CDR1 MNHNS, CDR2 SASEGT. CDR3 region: CASSENTEAFF. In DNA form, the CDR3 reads TGTGCCAGCAGTGAAAACACTGAAGCTTTCTTT.

Here the CDR3 reads CASSYQTGYNSPLHF. The CDR3 DNA follows: TGTGCCAGCAGTTATCAGACAGGCTATAATTCACCCCTCCACTTT. The V gene is TRBV6-5, the J gene TRBJ1-6, with D possibly TRBD1 on 6 matching bases. Trimming cost V 3 bases and J 3 bases, with 9 bases left between them. Germline loops: CDR1 MNHEY, CDR2 SVGAGI. The CDR3 contains 15 residues.

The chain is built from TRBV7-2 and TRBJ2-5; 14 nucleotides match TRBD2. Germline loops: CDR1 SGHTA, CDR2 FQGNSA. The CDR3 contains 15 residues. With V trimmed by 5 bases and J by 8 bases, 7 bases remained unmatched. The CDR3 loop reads CASSPQTSGGDTQYF. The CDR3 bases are TGTGCCAGCAGCCCCCAGACTAGCGGGGGGGACACCCAGTACTTC.

The CDR3: CSARGGGYGYTF. DNA of the CDR3: TGCAGTGCTAGGGGGGGGGGCTATGGCTACACCTTC. V is TRBV20-1 and J is TRBJ1-2, with D perhaps TRBD1 (5 bases). With 3 bases removed from V and 4 bases from J, the gap between germline ends came to 9 bases. The CDR3 runs 12 residues. The germline V gene encodes CDR1 DFQATT and CDR2 SNEGSKA (reference sequence).

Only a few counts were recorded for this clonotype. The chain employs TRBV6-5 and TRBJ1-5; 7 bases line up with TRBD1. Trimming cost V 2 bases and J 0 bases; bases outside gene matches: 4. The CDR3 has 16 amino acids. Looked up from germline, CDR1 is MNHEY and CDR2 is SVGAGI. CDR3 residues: CASSYLGQPSNQPQHF. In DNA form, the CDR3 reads TGTGCCAGCAGTTACCTGGGACAGCCTAGCAATCAGCCCCAGCATTTT.

CDR3 DNA sequence: TGTGCCAGAAGCTTGGTGTCCGGGGAGCTGTTTTTT. Encoded protein: CARSLVSGELFF. The chain carries TRBV5-3 and TRBJ2-2; D unresolved. TRBV5-3 is reported as an ORF; its role is uncertain. CDR3 length equals 12 residues. The ends were cut back, 0 bases at V and 6 bases at J, with 3 bases in the middle.

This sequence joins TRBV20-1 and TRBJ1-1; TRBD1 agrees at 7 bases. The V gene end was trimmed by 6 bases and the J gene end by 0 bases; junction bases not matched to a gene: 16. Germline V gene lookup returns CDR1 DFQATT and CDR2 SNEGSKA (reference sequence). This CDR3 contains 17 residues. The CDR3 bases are TGCAGTGCCGTTGGGGCAGGAGGGGGCAGGATGAACACTGAAGCTTTCTTT. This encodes CSAVGAGGGRMNTEAFF.

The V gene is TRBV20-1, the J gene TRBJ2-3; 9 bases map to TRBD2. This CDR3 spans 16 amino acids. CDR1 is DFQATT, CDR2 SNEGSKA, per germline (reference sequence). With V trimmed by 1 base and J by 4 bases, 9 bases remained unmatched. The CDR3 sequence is CSARALGSGGADTQYF. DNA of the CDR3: TGCAGTGCTAGAGCGTTAGGTAGCGGGGGTGCAGATACGCAGTATTTT.

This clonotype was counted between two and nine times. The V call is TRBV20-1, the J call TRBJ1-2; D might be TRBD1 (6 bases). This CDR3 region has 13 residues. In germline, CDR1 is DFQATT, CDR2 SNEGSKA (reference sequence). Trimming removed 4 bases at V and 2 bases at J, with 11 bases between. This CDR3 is CSATQGTNYGYTF. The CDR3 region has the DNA TGCAGTGCTACTCAGGGGACCAACTATGGCTACACCTTC.

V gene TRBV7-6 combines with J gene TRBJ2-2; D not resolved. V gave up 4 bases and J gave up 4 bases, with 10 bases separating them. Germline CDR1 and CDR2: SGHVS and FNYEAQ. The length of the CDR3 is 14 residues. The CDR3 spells CASSSYSATGELFF. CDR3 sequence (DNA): TGTGCCAGCAGCTCATACAGTGCCACCGGGGAGCTGTTTTTT.

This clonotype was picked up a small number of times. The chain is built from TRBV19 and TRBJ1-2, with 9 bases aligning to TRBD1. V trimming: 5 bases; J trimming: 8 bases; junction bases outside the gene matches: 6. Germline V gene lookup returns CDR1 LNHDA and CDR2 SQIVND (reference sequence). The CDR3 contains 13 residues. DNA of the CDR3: TGTGCCAGTAGTGAGGCGGACAGGGGAGGCTACACCTTC. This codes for CASSEADRGGYTF. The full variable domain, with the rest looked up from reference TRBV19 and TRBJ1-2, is DGGITQSPKYLFRKEGQNVTLSCEQNLNHDAMYWYRQDPGQGLRLIYYSQIVNDFQKGDIAEGYSVSREKKESFPLTVTSAQKNPTAFYLCASSEADRGGYTFGSGTRLTVV.

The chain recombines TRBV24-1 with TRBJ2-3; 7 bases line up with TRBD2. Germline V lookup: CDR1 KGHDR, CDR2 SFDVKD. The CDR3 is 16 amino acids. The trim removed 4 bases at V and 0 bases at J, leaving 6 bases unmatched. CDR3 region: CATSDSSGSSTDTQYF. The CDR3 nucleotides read TGTGCCACCAGTGACTCTAGCGGTAGTAGCACAGATACGCAGTATTTT.

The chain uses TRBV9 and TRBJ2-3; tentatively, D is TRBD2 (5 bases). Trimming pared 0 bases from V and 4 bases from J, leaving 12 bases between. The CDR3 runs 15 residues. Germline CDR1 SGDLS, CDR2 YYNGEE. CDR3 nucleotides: TGTGCCAGCAGCGTAGTACCTAGCCTGTCAGATACGCAGTATTTT. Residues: CASSVVPSLSDTQYF.

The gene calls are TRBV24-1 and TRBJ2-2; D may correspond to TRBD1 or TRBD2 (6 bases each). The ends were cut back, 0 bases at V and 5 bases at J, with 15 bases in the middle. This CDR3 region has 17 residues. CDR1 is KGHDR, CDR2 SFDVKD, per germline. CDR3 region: CATSDLWRVGGTGELFF. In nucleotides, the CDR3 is TGTGCCACCAGTGATTTGTGGAGAGTAGGGGGGACCGGGGAGCTGTTTTTT.

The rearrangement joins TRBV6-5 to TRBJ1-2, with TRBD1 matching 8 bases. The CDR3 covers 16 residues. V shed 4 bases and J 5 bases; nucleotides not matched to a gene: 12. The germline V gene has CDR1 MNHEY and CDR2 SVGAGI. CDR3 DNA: TGTGCCAGCAGTTTCCTGACAGGGGCCCAGGGGTATGGCTACACCTTC. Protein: CASSFLTGAQGYGYTF.

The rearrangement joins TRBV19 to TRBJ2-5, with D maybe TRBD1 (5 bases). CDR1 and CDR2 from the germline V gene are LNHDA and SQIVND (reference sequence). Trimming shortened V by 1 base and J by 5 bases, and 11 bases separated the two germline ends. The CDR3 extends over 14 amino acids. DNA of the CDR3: TGTGCCAGTAGTATAGGCAGGGTACGCGAGACCCAGTACTTC. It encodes CASSIGRVRETQYF. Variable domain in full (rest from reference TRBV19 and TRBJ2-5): DGGITQSPKYLFRKEGQNVTLSCEQNLNHDAMYWYRQDPGQGLRLIYYSQIVNDFQKGDIAEGYSVSREKKESFPLTVTSAQKNPTAFYLCASSIGRVRETQYFGPGTRLLVL.

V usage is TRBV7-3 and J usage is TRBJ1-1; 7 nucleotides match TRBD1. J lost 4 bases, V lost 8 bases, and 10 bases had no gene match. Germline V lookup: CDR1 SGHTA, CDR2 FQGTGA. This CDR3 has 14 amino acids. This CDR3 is CASAPQGLGTEAFF. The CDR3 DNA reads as TGTGCCAGCGCACCACAGGGGTTGGGCACTGAAGCTTTCTTT.

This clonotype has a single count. CDR3 coding DNA: TGCGCCAGCAGCTTGGAAACGGTCCAAGAGACCCAGTACTTC. This translates into CASSLETVQETQYF. The chain joins TRBV5-1 to TRBJ2-5, with D unresolved. V was cut by 0 bases and J by 1 base, with 7 bases left in between. The CDR3 totals 14 residues. CDR1 and CDR2 from the germline V gene are SGHRS and YFSETQ.

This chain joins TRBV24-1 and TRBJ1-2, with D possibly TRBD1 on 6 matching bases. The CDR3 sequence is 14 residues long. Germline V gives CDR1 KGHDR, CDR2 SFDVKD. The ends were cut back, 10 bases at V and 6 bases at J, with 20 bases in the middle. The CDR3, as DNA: TGTGCCACTACTATAAGGGGGTTCTCGGATGGCTACACCTTC. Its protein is CATTIRGFSDGYTF.

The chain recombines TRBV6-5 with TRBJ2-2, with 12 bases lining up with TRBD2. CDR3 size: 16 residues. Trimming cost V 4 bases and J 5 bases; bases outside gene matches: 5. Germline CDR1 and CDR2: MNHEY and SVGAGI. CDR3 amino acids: CASSSGLAGYTGELFF. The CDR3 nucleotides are TGTGCCAGCAGTTCAGGACTAGCGGGGTATACCGGGGAGCTGTTTTTT.

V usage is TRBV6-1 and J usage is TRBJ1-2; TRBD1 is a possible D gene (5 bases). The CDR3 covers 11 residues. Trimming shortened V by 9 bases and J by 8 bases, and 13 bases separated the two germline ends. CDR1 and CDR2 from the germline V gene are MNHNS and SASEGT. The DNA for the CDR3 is TGTGCCAGTATCGGGGGGTTCGGCTACACCTTC. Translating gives CASIGGFGYTF.

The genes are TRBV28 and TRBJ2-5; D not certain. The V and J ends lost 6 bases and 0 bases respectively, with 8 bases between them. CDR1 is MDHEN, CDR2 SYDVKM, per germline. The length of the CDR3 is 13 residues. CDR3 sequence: CASSFRYQETQYF. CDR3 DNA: TGTGCCAGCAGCTTTAGATACCAAGAGACCCAGTACTTC.